This TCR beta chain was sequenced for a study of blood T cells in healthy people across ages. Study details: The template switching approach captured approximately one barcoded beta molecule for every two T cells. Study-wide results and limits: There were more naive CD4+ cells and higher diversity in long-lived donors than in aged donors. Among T cells, TCR beta diversity per million cells dropped roughly linearly as age rose.

This clonotype appeared many times. Its antigen is not known. It was with a sample-barcoded 5' primer and a J-beta primer mix that a second PCR of about 7 to 12 cycles was run. MiXCR was run by TCRdb on the 5' RACE reads, yielding one entry per CDR3 protein. Counted here are 800,000 or so distinct CDR3 sequences, roughly 25% occurring once; the ten biggest clones make up under 4.5%. V was trimmed by 5 bases and J by 4 bases, leaving 6 bases between them. Germline V gives CDR1 SGHAT, CDR2 FQNNGV. The CDR3 is 12 residues long. Separately, the same data were catalogued under a study of T cells of mothers and their children. That study reports: Material was donated by three healthy Caucasian mothers and their six children.

This clonotype was obtained from a boy aged 10-17 years in good health. Sequencing used blood. The J gene is TRBJ1-3, the V gene TRBV11-2; D is uncertain. CDR3 protein: CASSAAGNTIYF. The CDR3 region has the DNA TGTGCCAGCAGCGCGGCCGGAAACACCATATATTTT.